Shown below are 24 T cell receptor beta chains from a single sample sequenced in a study of CD8+ T cells in alopecia areata. TCR sequencing used cDNA made by reverse transcription of extracted RNA. Data came from immunoSEQ multiplex PCR; TCRdb stores just in-frame clones and leaves some out. The sample consists of roughly 110,000 clones, 84% of them appearing once. Documented treatment: oral pan-JAK inhibitor, 5-10 mg twice daily. The sequences come from CD8+ T cells sorted from blood, collected at week 24, from a patient treated with tofacitinib. The receptors originated from a human donor with alopecia areata.

The chain employs TRBV23-1 and TRBJ2-2, with 9 bases aligning to TRBD1. TRBV23-1 is designated an ORF whose function remains uncertain. The V segment lost 9 bases and the J segment 6 bases; nucleotides outside the gene matches: 8. The CDR3 has 14 residues. CDR3: CARTGTGSAGELFF. CDR3 DNA sequence: TGCGCCAGGACCGGGACAGGGTCAGCCGGGGAGCTGTTTTTT.

The chain recombines TRBV7-9 with TRBJ1-1; D might be TRBD1 (5 bases). Trimming left V 8 bases short and J 1 base short, with 11 bases between. The germline gives CDR1 SEHNR, CDR2 FQNEAQ (reference sequence). CDR3 length equals 13 residues. CDR3 nucleotide sequence: TGTGCCAGCGGTGGACAAGGGAACACTGAAGCTTTCTTT. Encoded protein: CASGGQGNTEAFF.

This chain connects TRBV7-9 to TRBJ2-7; 7 bases line up with TRBD2. The CDR3 is made up of 13 amino acids. V gave up 7 bases and J gave up 7 bases; unmatched junction bases: 10. Looked up from germline, CDR1 is SEHNR and CDR2 is FQNEAQ (reference sequence). CDR3 amino acids: CASTSGAPLEQYF. The CDR3 bases are TGTGCCAGCACCAGCGGGGCTCCTTTGGAGCAGTACTTC.

This chain connects TRBV11-1 to TRBJ2-5; 11 nucleotides line up with TRBD1. Trimming cost V 5 bases and J 4 bases; bases outside gene matches: 6. CDR1 is SGHAT and CDR2 is FQDESV in the germline V gene (reference sequence). The CDR3 runs 15 residues. The CDR3 loop reads CASSAGQGGTETQYF. In DNA, the CDR3 is TGTGCCAGCAGCGCGGGACAGGGGGGGACAGAGACCCAGTACTTC.

The chain couples TRBV5-4 to TRBJ1-1, with D hard to call. CDR1 is SGHNT and CDR2 is YYREEE in the germline V gene (reference sequence). This CDR3 has 15 residues. The V end was cut by 4 bases, the J end by 4 bases, with 17 bases between. CDR3 coding DNA: TGTGCCAGCAGCCGTGCGGCCATCGGGGTCACTGAAGCTTTCTTT. Its translation is CASSRAAIGVTEAFF.

This chain connects TRBV7-9 to TRBJ1-1, with D hard to call. CDR3 length equals 13 residues. CDR1 and CDR2 (germline): SEHNR, FQNEAQ (reference sequence). Trimming took 5 bases from V and 0 from J, leaving 7 bases between them. CDR3 nucleotide sequence: TGTGCCAGCAGCCCTCCGTTGAACACTGAAGCTTTCTTT. As protein: CASSPPLNTEAFF.

CDR3 loop: CASSLQGTSGNTIYF. CDR3 DNA: TGTGCCAGCAGTTTACAGGGGACCTCTGGAAACACCATATATTTT. This chain uses TRBV27 with TRBJ1-3, with D perhaps matching TRBD1 (6 bases). The CDR3 covers 15 residues. Germline V gene lookup returns CDR1 MNHEY and CDR2 SMNVEV (reference sequence). V gave up 2 bases and J gave up 0 bases, with 8 bases separating them.

This clone appeared a single time. This chain joins TRBV4-3 and TRBJ2-5; TRBD2 agrees at 9 bases. CDR1 is LGHNA, CDR2 YSLEER, per germline. This CDR3 contains 14 residues. V lost 4 bases and J lost 5; bases outside the gene matches: 5. The CDR3: CASSPLLAGETQYF. The CDR3 bases are TGCGCCAGCAGCCCCTTACTAGCGGGCGAGACCCAGTACTTC.

This chain joins TRBV13 and TRBJ1-2, with a weak D call TRBD1 (5 bases). The CDR3 contains 14 residues. The V gene's germline CDR1 is PRHDT and CDR2 FYEKMQ (reference sequence). The ends were cut back, 6 bases at V and 4 bases at J, with 15 bases in the middle. CDR3: CASSSRGSSYGYTF. The DNA for the CDR3 is TGTGCCAGCAGTTCTCGGGGGTCTAGCTATGGCTACACCTTC.

The table lists this clone with a few counts. The CDR3 sequence is CASNVRGDGMETQYF. The CDR3 DNA follows: TGTGCCAGCAACGTTAGAGGGGATGGCATGGAGACCCAGTACTTC. The genes are TRBV7-2 and TRBJ2-5; D possibly matches TRBD1 or TRBD2 (5 bases each). Trimming shortened V by 7 bases and J by 5 bases, and 20 bases separated the two germline ends. CDR1 and CDR2 (germline): SGHTA, FQGNSA. This CDR3 spans 15 amino acids.

J is TRBJ2-3 and V is TRBV9; 9 nucleotides agree with TRBD2. CDR1 is SGDLS, CDR2 YYNGEE, per germline. V lost 6 bases, J lost 2 bases, and 7 bases stayed unmatched. The CDR3 contains 15 residues. CDR3: CASNSAGGPTDTQYF. CDR3 nucleotides: TGTGCCAGCAACTCGGCGGGGGGGCCCACAGATACGCAGTATTTT.

This clone has only a few counts. This chain joins TRBV5-4 and TRBJ2-7; D unresolved. The CDR3 is 13 residues long. CDR1 is SGHNT, CDR2 YYREEE, per germline (reference sequence). Trimming shortened V by 1 base and J by 3 bases, and 8 bases separated the two germline ends. As DNA, the CDR3 is TGTGCCAGCAGCTTGATGGGAATCTACGAGCAGTACTTC. It yields the protein CASSLMGIYEQYF.

The rearrangement uses TRBV27 and TRBJ2-3, with D unresolved. CDR3 length equals 13 residues. Germline V lookup: CDR1 MNHEY, CDR2 SMNVEV (reference sequence). V lost 7 bases to trimming and J lost 4 bases, with 12 bases between them. The DNA for the CDR3 is TGTGCCAGCATCCCCCCGGCAGCAGATACGCAGTATTTT. This encodes CASIPPAADTQYF.

This rearrangement joins TRBV10-2 to TRBJ1-5; unclear D gene. CDR3 length: 13 amino acids. Germline CDR1 WSHSY, CDR2 SAAADI. Trimming cost V 5 bases and J 8 bases, with 13 bases left between them. The CDR3 DNA reads as TGCGCCAGCAGTCCTGACACGCTTAAGCCCCAGCATTTT. It translates to CASSPDTLKPQHF.

This clone was observed a few times. This rearrangement joins TRBV2 to TRBJ1-1, with D possibly matching TRBD1 (5 bases). Germline V gives CDR1 SNHLY, CDR2 FYNNEI. The CDR3 covers 14 residues. V shed 3 bases and J shed 0 bases, with 8 bases lying between them. The CDR3 nucleotides read TGTGCCAGCAGTGATAAGGGGATGAACACTGAAGCTTTCTTT. This sequence encodes CASSDKGMNTEAFF.

V usage is TRBV7-2 and J usage is TRBJ2-1; no clear D. Trimming left V 1 base short and J 15 bases short, with 13 bases between. The CDR3 covers 12 residues. Germline assignment: CDR1 SGHTA and CDR2 FQGNSA. Written as DNA, the CDR3 is TGTGCCAGCAGCTTAGGGGGTAGCTTATTGTTCTTC. Amino acid sequence: CASSLGGSLLFF.

The V gene is TRBV7-9, the J gene TRBJ1-1; D is perhaps TRBD1 (6 bases). The CDR3 covers 14 residues. Germline-derived CDR1 and CDR2 are SEHNR and FQNEAQ (reference sequence). The V gene lost 1 base and the J gene lost 4 bases, with 10 bases spanning the gap. The CDR3 DNA follows: TGTGCCAGCAGCTTAGGAGGACAGCTCACTGAAGCTTTCTTT. This codes for CASSLGGQLTEAFF.

The sample holds one count of this clone. The rearrangement links TRBV7-2 to TRBJ2-1; 10 bases align to TRBD2. This CDR3 comprises 15 residues. Unmatched junction bases numbered 4, after V lost 4 bases and J lost 4 bases. Germline V gene sequence: CDR1 SGHTA, CDR2 FQGNSA. This CDR3 is CASSYSGGLYNEQFF. The CDR3 DNA is TGTGCCAGCAGCTATAGCGGGGGGCTTTACAATGAGCAGTTCTTC.

This chain uses TRBV5-4 with TRBJ2-2; TRBD1 aligns across 8 bases. The CDR3 is made up of 15 amino acids. V was pared by 6 bases and J by 1 base, with 5 bases of the junction left unmatched. Germline V gene lookup returns CDR1 SGHNT and CDR2 YYREEE (reference sequence). The DNA of the CDR3 is TGTGCCAGCACCCCGGGGACAGGGAACACCGGGGAGCTGTTTTTT. This codes for CASTPGTGNTGELFF.

V gene TRBV4-1 combines with J gene TRBJ2-1; possibly TRBD1 for D (5 bases). V lost 2 bases to trimming and J lost 0 bases, with 14 bases between them. The germline V gene encodes CDR1 MGHRA and CDR2 YSYEKL. CDR3 length: 17 amino acids. This chain's CDR3 is CASSQHTGTGSYNEQFF. In DNA form, the CDR3 reads TGCGCCAGCAGCCAACACACAGGAACAGGCTCCTACAATGAGCAGTTCTTC.

The rearrangement uses TRBV29-1 and TRBJ2-2; 8 bases agree with TRBD1. The CDR3 spans 12 residues. Trimming removed 8 bases from V and 4 bases from J; junction bases left unmatched: 3. Germline assignment: CDR1 SQVTM and CDR2 ANQGSEA. The CDR3 nucleotides are TGCAGCAGTACAGGGGGCACCGGGGAGCTGTTTTTT. Its translation: CSSTGGTGELFF.

The chain joins TRBV14 to TRBJ2-5, with TRBD1 as a possible D gene (5 bases). The germline gives CDR1 SGHDN, CDR2 FVKESK. V shed 4 bases and J shed 2 bases, with 20 bases lying between them. The CDR3 is 17 amino acids. The CDR3 DNA sequence: TGTGCCAGCAGCCCCCAACGGTTCACAGGCCGACAAGAGACCCAGTACTTC. As protein: CASSPQRFTGRQETQYF.

This clone was counted a few times. J is TRBJ2-2 and V is TRBV6-5; D unresolved. Germline lookup yields CDR1 MNHEY and CDR2 SVGAGI. V lost 10 bases, J lost 2 bases, and 5 bases lay in between. The CDR3 consists of 11 residues. CDR3 coding DNA: TGTGCCATCTTTAACACCGGGGAGCTGTTTTTT. Translated, it gives CAIFNTGELFF.

Turning to this clone: The junction and the germline gene differ at one end; a read error may be behind it. The chain joins TRBV29-1 to TRBJ2-7, with D tentatively TRBD2 (6 bases). The germline V gene has CDR1 SQVTM and CDR2 ANQGSEA. The CDR3 consists of 11 residues. CDR3 in DNA: TGCAGCGTGGAAGGGGAGGCCGAGCAGTACTTC. Encoded protein: CSVEGEAEQYF.